The clone carrying this T cell receptor beta chain was picked up one time. Its antigen is unidentified. Generated by immunoSEQ multiplex PCR, the TCRdb table keeps only in-frame clones and is missing some. The data contain about 340,000 clones, over 90% of them seen just once; the ten biggest clones take up 5.5% to 6%. The sample's time point: blood from clinic visit 5 months post-surgery; TSC patient then seizure free. Surgery cases with the highest brain T cell transcript signatures were chosen for sequencing. Before surgery, patients took at least one anti-epileptic drug. The CDR3 extends over 16 amino acids. With 5 bases removed from V and 1 base from J, the gap between germline ends came to 16 bases. The germline CDR1 and CDR2 sequences are MNHEY and SMNVEV (reference sequence). This sample stems from a study of brain T cells in children with intractable seizures. General study points: HCMV serostatus was not known, and viral specificity came from CDR3 similarity only. Absence of clones before surgery may stem from lower sequencing depth.

The chain combines TRBV27 with TRBJ2-3, with a tentative D call TRBD2 (6 bases). The sample was peripheral blood, taken approximately 5 months after surgery. This TCR derives from a boy younger than two with tuberous sclerosis and intractable seizures. CDR3 sequence reads: CASSGGWTTGTDTQYF. Written as DNA, the CDR3 is TGTGCCAGCAGTGGGGGATGGACTACCGGCACAGATACGCAGTATTTT.